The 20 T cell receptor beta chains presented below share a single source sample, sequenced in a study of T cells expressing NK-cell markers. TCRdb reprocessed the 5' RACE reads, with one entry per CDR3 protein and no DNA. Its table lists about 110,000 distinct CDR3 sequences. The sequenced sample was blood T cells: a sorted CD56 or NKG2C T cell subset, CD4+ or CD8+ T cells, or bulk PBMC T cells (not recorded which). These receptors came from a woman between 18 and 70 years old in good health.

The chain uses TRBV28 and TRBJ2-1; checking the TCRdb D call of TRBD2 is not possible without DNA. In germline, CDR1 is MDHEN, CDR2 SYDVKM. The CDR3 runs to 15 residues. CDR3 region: CAIPGAGGPGNEQFF. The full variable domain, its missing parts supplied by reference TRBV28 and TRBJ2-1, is DVKVTQSSRYLVKRTGEKVFLECVQDMDHENMFWYRQDPGLGLRLIYFSYDVKMKEKGDIPEGYSVSREKKERFSLILESASTNQTSMYLCAIPGAGGPGNEQFFGPGTRLTVL.

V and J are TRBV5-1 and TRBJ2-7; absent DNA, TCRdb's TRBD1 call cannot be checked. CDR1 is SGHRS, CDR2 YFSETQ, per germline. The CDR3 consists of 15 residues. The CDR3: CASSLADRGGYEQYF.

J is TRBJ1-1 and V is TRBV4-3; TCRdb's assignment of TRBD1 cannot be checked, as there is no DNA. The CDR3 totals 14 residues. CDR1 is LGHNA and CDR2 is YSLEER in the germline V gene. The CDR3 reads CASSPGLSNTEAFF.

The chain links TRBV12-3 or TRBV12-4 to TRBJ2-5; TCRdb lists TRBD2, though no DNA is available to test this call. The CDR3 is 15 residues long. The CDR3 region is CASSFFSGETETQYF.

The CDR3 reads CASSYDQPQHF. V usage is TRBV28 and J usage is TRBJ1-5. The CDR3 has 11 amino acids. Per the germline V gene, CDR1 is MDHEN and CDR2 is SYDVKM.

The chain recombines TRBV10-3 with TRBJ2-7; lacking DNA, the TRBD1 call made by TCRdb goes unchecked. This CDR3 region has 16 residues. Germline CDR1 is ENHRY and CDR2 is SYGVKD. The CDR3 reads CAISEFGQGSPYEQYF.

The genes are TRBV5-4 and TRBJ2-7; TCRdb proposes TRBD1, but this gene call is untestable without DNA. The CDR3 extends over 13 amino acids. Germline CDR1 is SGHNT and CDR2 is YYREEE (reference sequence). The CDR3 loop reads CASTPADRSEQYF.

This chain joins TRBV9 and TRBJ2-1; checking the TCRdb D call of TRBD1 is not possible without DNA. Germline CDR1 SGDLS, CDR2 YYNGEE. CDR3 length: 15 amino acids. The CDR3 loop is CASSILGQGDNEQFF.

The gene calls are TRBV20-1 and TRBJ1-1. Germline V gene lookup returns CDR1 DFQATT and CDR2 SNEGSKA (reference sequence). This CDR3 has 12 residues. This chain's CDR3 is CSARDREREAFF.

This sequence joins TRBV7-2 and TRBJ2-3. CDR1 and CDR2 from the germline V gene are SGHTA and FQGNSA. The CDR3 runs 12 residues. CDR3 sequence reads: CASSTVTDTQYF.

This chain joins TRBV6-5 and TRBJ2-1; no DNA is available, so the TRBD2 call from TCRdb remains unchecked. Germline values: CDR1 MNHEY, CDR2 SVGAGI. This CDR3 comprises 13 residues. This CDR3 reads CASSYSGRNEQFF.

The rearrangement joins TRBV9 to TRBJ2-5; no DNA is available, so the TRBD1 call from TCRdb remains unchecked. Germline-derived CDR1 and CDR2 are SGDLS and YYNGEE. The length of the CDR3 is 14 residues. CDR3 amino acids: CASSVWEGAETQYF. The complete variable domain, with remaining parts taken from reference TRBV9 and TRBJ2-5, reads DSGVTQTPKHLITATGQRVTLRCSPRSGDLSVYWYQQSLDQGLQFLIQYYNGEERAKGNILERFSAQQFPDLHSELNLSSLELGDSALYFCASSVWEGAETQYFGPGTRLLVL.

The CDR3: CSAGTLVENTGELFF. The rearrangement links TRBV20-1 to TRBJ2-2; lacking DNA, the TRBD2 call made by TCRdb goes unchecked. The CDR3 spans 15 residues. CDR1 is DFQATT and CDR2 is SNEGSKA in the germline V gene (reference sequence).

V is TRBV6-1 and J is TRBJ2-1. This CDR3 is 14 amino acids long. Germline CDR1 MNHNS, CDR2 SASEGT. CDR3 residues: CASSLAGRVDEQFF.

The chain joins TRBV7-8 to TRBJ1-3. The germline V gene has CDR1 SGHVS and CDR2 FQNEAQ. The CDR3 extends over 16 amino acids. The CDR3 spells CASSLPDGVSGNTIYF.

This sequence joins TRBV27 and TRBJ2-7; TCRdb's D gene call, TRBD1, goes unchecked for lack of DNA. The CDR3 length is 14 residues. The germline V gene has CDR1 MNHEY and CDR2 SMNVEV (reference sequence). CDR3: CASSLRGSTYEQYF.

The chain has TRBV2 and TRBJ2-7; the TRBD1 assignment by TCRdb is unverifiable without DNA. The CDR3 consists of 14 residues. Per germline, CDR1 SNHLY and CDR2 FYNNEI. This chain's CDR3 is CASNPNPVGYEQYF.

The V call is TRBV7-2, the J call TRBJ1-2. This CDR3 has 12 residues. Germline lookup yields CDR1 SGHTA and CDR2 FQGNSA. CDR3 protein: CASSETHYGYTF.

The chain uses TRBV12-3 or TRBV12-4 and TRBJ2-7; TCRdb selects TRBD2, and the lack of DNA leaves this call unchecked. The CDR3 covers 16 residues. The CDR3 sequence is CASSLGPSGRFNEQYF.

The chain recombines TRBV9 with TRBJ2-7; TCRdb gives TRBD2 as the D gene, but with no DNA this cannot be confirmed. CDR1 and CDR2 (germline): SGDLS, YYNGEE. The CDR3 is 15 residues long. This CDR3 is CASSVAASGTYEQYF. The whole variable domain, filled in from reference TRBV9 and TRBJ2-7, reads DSGVTQTPKHLITATGQRVTLRCSPRSGDLSVYWYQQSLDQGLQFLIQYYNGEERAKGNILERFSAQQFPDLHSELNLSSLELGDSALYFCASSVAASGTYEQYFGPGTRLTVT.